This entry features one T cell receptor (beta chain) sequence. PCR employed 60 Vbeta and 13 Jbeta primers. The method was immunoSEQ multiplex PCR; TCRdb's version includes in-frame clones alone and lacks a portion of them. The sample yields 100,000 to 150,000 clones, under 85% seen once. These data come from a study of cytomegalovirus exposure and HLA in healthy donors. Across the whole study: As an earlier analysis found, 150 million to 200 million T cells yielded about 120 million unique TCR beta sequences. Falling in the Caucasian-associated ancestry cluster were about four fifths of under 500 genotyped donors.

The origin of this receptor is a boy aged 5 to 17 in good health and CMV-seronegative. Input material: PBMCs.

CDR3 amino acids: CASSQDRDIRQPQHF. CDR3 nucleotides: TGCGCCAGCAGCCAAGACCGAGATATCCGGCAGCCCCAGCATTTT. The rearrangement joins TRBV4-3 to TRBJ1-5; D is uncertain. CDR1 is LGHNA and CDR2 is YSLEER in the germline V gene. The V end was cut by 0 bases, the J end by 7 bases, with 13 bases between. The CDR3 contains 15 residues.